The rows below give T cell receptor beta chains drawn from one sample of a study of T cells in Graves' hyperthyroidism and ophthalmopathy. TCRdb re-called the multiplex PCR reads with MiXCR, one entry per CDR3 protein. Of some 550,000 distinct CDR3 sequences listed, about a fifth are singletons. The sequenced sample was blood. Source of these receptors: a man aged 18 to 35 with Graves' hyperthyroidism. Each CDR3 is given with its conserved first and last residue. A D gene is named only where the DNA matches it firmly. The listing skips clone size in some rows; elsewhere it reads once, few, many or a size class.

cdr3_length	clone_size	j_call	v_call	d_call	cdr3_nt	cdr3_aa
14	.	TRBJ2-2	TRBV9	.	TGTGCCAGCAGCCTCCTACCCCAGACAGGGGAGCTGTTTTTT	CASSLLPQTGELFF
15	many	TRBJ1-5	TRBV4-1	TRBD1	TGTGCCAGCAGCCATGGGACAGGGGGCAATCAGCCCCAGCATTTT	CASSHGTGGNQPQHF
15	many	TRBJ1-5	TRBV2	.	TGTGCCAGCAGTGAAATATCGCTTAGCAATCAGCCCCAGCATTTT	CASSEISLSNQPQHF
14	many	TRBJ2-7	TRBV12-3/TRBV12-4	.	TGTGCCAGCAGTTTCGGCAGGGTTGCCTACGAGCAGTACTTC	CASSFGRVAYEQYF
17	many	TRBJ1-5	TRBV7-8	.	TGTGCCAGCAGCTTAAAGTGGGCGGTCAATAGCAATCAGCCCCAGCATTTT	CASSLKWAVNSNQPQHF
14	many	TRBJ1-1	TRBV12-3/TRBV12-4	.	TGTGCCAGCAGTTTAGTACAGGGCAGCACTGAAGCTTTCTTT	CASSLVQGSTEAFF
13	many	TRBJ2-7	TRBV12-5	.	TGTGCTAGTGTTCGGCCGAACGGGGGCGAGCAGTACTTC	CASVRPNGGEQYF
13	many	TRBJ1-5	TRBV20-1	.	TGCAGTGCTCAAGAGGGGGTGGACCAGCCCCAGCATTTT	CSAQEGVDQPQHF
13	.	TRBJ1-1	TRBV12-3/TRBV12-4	TRBD1	TGTGCCACGGATTCCGGGACAGGGGTTGAAGCTTTCTTT	CATDSGTGVEAFF
17	few	TRBJ1-5	TRBV19	.	TGTGTCAGTAGTAATCGGCGCGAAGGGGTATGGAATCAGCCCCAGCATTTT	CVSSNRREGVWNQPQHF
13	few	TRBJ1-5	TRBV19	TRBD1	TGTGCCACCTCCGACAGGGTAAATTGGCCCCAGCATTTT	CATSDRVNWPQHF
14	many	TRBJ2-7	TRBV20-1	.	TGCAGTGCAACAACGGGCCGGAGCGACTACGAGCAGTACTTC	CSATTGRSDYEQYF
15	many	TRBJ2-7	TRBV7-8	.	TGTGCCAGCAGCTTAGTGGTAGGGATGGCCTACGAGCAGTACTTC	CASSLVVGMAYEQYF
14	many	TRBJ2-7	TRBV5-1	.	TGCGCCAGCAGCCCGGGGTCAGGGCCCTACGAGCAGTACTTC	CASSPGSGPYEQYF
14	many	TRBJ1-5	TRBV14	.	TGTGCCACCATGGGGGTAGGGGCGAATCAGCCCCAGCATTTT	CATMGVGANQPQHF
14	few	TRBJ2-7	TRBV3-1	.	TGTGCCAGCAGCCAAGACGGGACTTCCTACGAGCAGTACTTC	CASSQDGTSYEQYF
13	many	TRBJ1-1	TRBV19	.	TGTGCCAGTAACTCGGGGCTAACTACTGAAGCTTTCTTT	CASNSGLTTEAFF
13	many	TRBJ1-5	TRBV20-1	.	TGCAGTGCTGGTGCTGATAGCAATCAGCCCCAGCATTTT	CSAGADSNQPQHF
15	few	TRBJ2-7	TRBV6-2/TRBV6-3	.	TGTGCCACATCCACCCGACAGAATCTGGTCTACGAGCAGTACTTC	CATSTRQNLVYEQYF
13	many	TRBJ2-5	TRBV11-2	.	TGTGCCAGCAGCTCCCTTGTGCAAGAGACCCAGTACTTC	CASSSLVQETQYF
14	once	TRBJ1-2	TRBV28	.	TGTGCCAGCAGTTCTGCCGCGGCTAACTATGGCTACACCTTC	CASSSAAANYGYTF
17	few	TRBJ1-2	TRBV13	.	TGTGCCAGCAGCTTACAGAAACGCAACAGTTTTGGCTATGGCTACACCTTC	CASSLQKRNSFGYGYTF
14	many	TRBJ2-7	TRBV20-1	.	TGCAGTGCTAGATTGCCCCCTCCTGCCTACGAGCAGTACTTC	CSARLPPPAYEQYF
15	many	TRBJ1-2	TRBV28	.	TGTGCCAGCACAGGCTCGGGCCTCCCGCACTATGGCTACACCTTC	CASTGSGLPHYGYTF
16	.	TRBJ2-5	TRBV30	.	TGTGCCTGCAACCTCCAGGGGACCTCCACCCAAGAGACCCAGTACTTC	CACNLQGTSTQETQYF
13	many	TRBJ1-2	TRBV28	.	TGTGCCAGCTCCACCCAGGGTCTACATGGCTACACCTTC	CASSTQGLHGYTF
13	.	TRBJ1-2	TRBV11-1	TRBD1	TGTGCCAGCAGCATAACAGGGGATCATGGCTACACCTTC	CASSITGDHGYTF
17	few	TRBJ2-5	TRBV5-1	.	TGCGCCAGCAGCCCGTTGGGAGGGGGCCTGTACCAAGAGACCCAGTACTTC	CASSPLGGGLYQETQYF
13	many	TRBJ1-2	TRBV28	.	TGTGCCAGCAGTGGTGAACATATCTATGGCTACACCTTC	CASSGEHIYGYTF
15	many	TRBJ2-7	TRBV28	.	TGTGCTAGCAGCCGCTATGAGAGGTTGCCCTACGAGCAGTACTTC	CASSRYERLPYEQYF
13	.	TRBJ1-1	TRBV12-3/TRBV12-4	.	TGTGCCAGCAGTCGGGCTCGGAGCACTGAAGCTTTCTTT	CASSRARSTEAFF
15	.	TRBJ1-5	TRBV27	.	TGTGCCAGCAGTCCCATCCGGGCCTACAGTCAGCCCCAGCATTTT	CASSPIRAYSQPQHF
15	.	TRBJ2-7	TRBV19	.	TGTGCCAGTAGTACGACAGTGTCCCTCTCCTACGAGCAGTACTTC	CASSTTVSLSYEQYF
11	many	TRBJ1-5	TRBV6-1	.	TGTGCCAGCAGTTTGGATGGGCCCCAGCATTTT	CASSLDGPQHF
12	many	TRBJ2-7	TRBV11-1	.	TGTGCCAGCAGCTTAGGGAGGACCGAGCAGTACTTC	CASSLGRTEQYF
14	many	TRBJ2-5	TRBV12-3/TRBV12-4	TRBD2	TGTGCCAGCGGTCAAAGCGGGGGCTGGGAGACCCAGTACTTC	CASGQSGGWETQYF
12	many	TRBJ2-3	TRBV28	.	TGTGCCAGCAGTTTGGGGGGAGATACGCAGTATTTT	CASSLGGDTQYF
15	.	TRBJ2-2	TRBV24-1	.	TGTGCCACCAGTGAAAATGATAACAGGGCCGGGGAGCTGTTTTTT	CATSENDNRAGELFF
14	.	TRBJ2-5	TRBV20-1	.	TGCAGTGCTACAAAAACGGACACAATTGAGACCCAGTACTTC	CSATKTDTIETQYF
14	.	TRBJ2-7	TRBV18	TRBD2	TGTGCCAGCTCCCCGGCAGCGGGGGTCGATGAGCAGTACTTC	CASSPAAGVDEQYF
13	.	TRBJ2-7	TRBV7-8	TRBD1	TGTGCCAGCAGCGAGGGACAGCCCTACGAGCAGTACTTC	CASSEGQPYEQYF
15	many	TRBJ2-5	TRBV12-3/TRBV12-4	.	TGTGCCAGCAGTCCCCTACACCAACAATTAGAGACCCAGTACTTC	CASSPLHQQLETQYF
14	many	TRBJ2-7	TRBV6-1	.	TGTGCCAGCAGCTCAGTGTGGGGGGCCTACGAGCAGTACTTC	CASSSVWGAYEQYF
16	.	TRBJ1-6	TRBV15	.	TGTGCCACCAGCACTATGTCGAGCTCCTATAATTCACCCCTCCACTTT	CATSTMSSSYNSPLHF
12	many	TRBJ1-1	TRBV6-5	.	TGTGCCAGCAAAGTCATGAACACTGAAGCTTTCTTT	CASKVMNTEAFF
13	many	TRBJ2-7	TRBV28	.	TGTGCCAGCAGTTCAGGGGGGATCTACGAGCAGTACTTC	CASSSGGIYEQYF
14	many	TRBJ2-7	TRBV28	.	TGTGCCAGCAGTATTTCGACTGTTTTTTACGAGCAGTACTTC	CASSISTVFYEQYF
15	.	TRBJ1-2	TRBV12-3/TRBV12-4	TRBD1	TGTGCCAGCACCGTGGGACAGCCATCTTTCTATGGCTACACCTTC	CASTVGQPSFYGYTF
18	many	TRBJ2-7	TRBV3-1	.	TGTGCCAGCAGCGGCCCAACTATCCAAACCGGGACTGCCAGCGAGCAGTACTTC	CASSGPTIQTGTASEQYF
13	many	TRBJ1-5	TRBV20-1	.	TGCAGTGCTAGTGGCGATAACAATCAGCCCCAGCATTTT	CSASGDNNQPQHF
15	few	TRBJ2-5	TRBV12-3/TRBV12-4	TRBD2	TGTGCCAGCAGGGCTTCAGCGGGGCTTCAAGAGACCCAGTACTTC	CASRASAGLQETQYF
14	many	TRBJ1-2	TRBV29-1	TRBD1	TGCAGCGTTGAAGCCGGGACAGGGGGGAATGGCTACACCTTC	CSVEAGTGGNGYTF
13	many	TRBJ1-2	TRBV6-5	.	TGTGCCAGCAGTTTTCCAGGGGACGGTGGCTACACCTTC	CASSFPGDGGYTF
14	few	TRBJ2-2	TRBV28	TRBD1	TGTGCCACCGAAGACAGGGGGACCACCGGGGAGCTGTTTTTT	CATEDRGTTGELFF